What follows is one TCR beta chain and its context. V was clipped by 9 bases and J by 2 bases, with 15 bases between them. The CDR3 loop spans 14 amino acids. Germline V gene sequence: CDR1 SGHAT, CDR2 FQNNGV. The data stem from a study of blood T cell repertoires in COVID-19. Study information: Samples taken during acute and convalescent COVID-19 were collected in the United States, Italy and Spain. T cells, B-cell-depleted T cells, or PBMCs provided the cDNA or gDNA that served as material.

Measured with immunoSEQ multiplex PCR; TCRdb has only the in-frame clones, and not every one. Among just under 90,000 clones listed, roughly 90% were seen once. The specimen was peripheral blood. This receptor was identified in a woman older than 75 with acute or convalescent COVID-19. The chain employs TRBV11-2 and TRBJ2-3; a weak D match, TRBD2 (5 bases). CDR3 coding DNA: TGTGCCAGTAGAGCGGTCGTGAACACAGATACGCAGTATTTT. The encoded protein is CASRAVVNTDTQYF. The full variable domain, with the rest looked up from reference TRBV11-2 and TRBJ2-3, is EAGVAQSPRYKIIEKRQSVAFWCNPISGHATLYWYQQILGQGPKLLIQFQNNGVVDDSQLPKDRFSAERLKGVDSTLKIQPAKLEDSAVYLCASRAVVNTDTQYFGPGTRLTVL.